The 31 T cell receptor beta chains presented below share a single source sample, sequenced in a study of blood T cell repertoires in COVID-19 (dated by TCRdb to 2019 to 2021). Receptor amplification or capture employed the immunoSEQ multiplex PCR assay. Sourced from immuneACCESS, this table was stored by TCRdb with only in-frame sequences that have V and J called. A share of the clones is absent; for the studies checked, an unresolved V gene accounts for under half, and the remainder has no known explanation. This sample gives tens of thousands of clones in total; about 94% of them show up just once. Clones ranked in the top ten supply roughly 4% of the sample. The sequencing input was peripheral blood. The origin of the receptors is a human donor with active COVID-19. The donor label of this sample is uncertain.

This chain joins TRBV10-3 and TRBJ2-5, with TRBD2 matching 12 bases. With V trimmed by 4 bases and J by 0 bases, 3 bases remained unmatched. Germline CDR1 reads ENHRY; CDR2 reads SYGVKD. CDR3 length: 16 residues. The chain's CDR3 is CAISGTSGEYQETQYF. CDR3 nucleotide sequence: TGTGCCATCAGTGGGACTAGCGGGGAGTACCAAGAGACCCAGTACTTC.

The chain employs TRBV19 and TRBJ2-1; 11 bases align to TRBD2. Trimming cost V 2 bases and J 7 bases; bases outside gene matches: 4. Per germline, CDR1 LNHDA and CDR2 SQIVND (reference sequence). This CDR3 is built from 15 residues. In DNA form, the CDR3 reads TGTGCCAGTAGTATACTAGCGGGAGGAAGGAATGAGCAGTTCTTC. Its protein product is CASSILAGGRNEQFF.

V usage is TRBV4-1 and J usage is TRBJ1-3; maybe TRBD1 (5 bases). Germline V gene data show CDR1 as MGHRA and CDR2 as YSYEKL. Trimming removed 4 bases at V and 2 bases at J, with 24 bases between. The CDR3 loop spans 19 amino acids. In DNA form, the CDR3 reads TGCGCCAGCAGCCCACCCTCAGACCCCTCAAGCAGGGCTGGAAACACCATATATTTT. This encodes CASSPPSDPSSRAGNTIYF.

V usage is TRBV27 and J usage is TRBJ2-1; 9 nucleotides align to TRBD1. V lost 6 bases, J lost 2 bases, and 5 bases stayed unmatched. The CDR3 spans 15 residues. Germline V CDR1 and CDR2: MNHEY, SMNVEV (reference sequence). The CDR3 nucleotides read TGTGCCAGCAGATCCGGGACAGGGCCCTACAATGAGCAGTTCTTC. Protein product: CASRSGTGPYNEQFF.

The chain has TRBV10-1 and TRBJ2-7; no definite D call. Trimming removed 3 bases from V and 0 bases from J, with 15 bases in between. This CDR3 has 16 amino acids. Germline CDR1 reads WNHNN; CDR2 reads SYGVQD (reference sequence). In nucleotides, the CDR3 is TGCGCCAGCAGTGATGGGTTTTACGGCGGCTCCTACGAGCAGTACTTC. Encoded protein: CASSDGFYGGSYEQYF.

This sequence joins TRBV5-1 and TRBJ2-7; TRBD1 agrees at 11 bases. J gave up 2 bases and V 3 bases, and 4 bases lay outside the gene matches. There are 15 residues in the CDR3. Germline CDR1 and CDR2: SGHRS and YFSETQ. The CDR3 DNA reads TGCGCCAGCAGCTCACCGGGACAGGGGGCCTACGAGCAGTACTTC. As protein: CASSSPGQGAYEQYF. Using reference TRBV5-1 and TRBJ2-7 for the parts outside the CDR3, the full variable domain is KAGVTQTPRYLIKTRGQQVTLSCSPISGHRSVSWYQQTPGQGLQFLFEYFSETQRNKGNFPGRFSGRQFSNSRSEMNVSTLELGDSALYLCASSSPGQGAYEQYFGPGTRLTVT.

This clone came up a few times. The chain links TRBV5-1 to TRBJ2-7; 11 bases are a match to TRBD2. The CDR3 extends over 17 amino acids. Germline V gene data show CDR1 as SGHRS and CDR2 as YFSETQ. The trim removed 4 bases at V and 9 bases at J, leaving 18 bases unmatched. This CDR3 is CASSPSPLTSGDSSQYF. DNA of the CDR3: TGCGCCAGCAGCCCGAGTCCTTTGACTAGCGGGGATTCCTCGCAGTACTTC.

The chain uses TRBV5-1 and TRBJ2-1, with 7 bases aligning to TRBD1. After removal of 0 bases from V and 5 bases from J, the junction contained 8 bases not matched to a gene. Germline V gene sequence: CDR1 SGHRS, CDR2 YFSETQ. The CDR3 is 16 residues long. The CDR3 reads CASSLGWGQNHNEQFF. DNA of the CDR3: TGCGCCAGCAGCTTGGGGTGGGGACAGAACCACAATGAGCAGTTCTTC.

CDR3 region: CSVDSTSRHSGANVLTF. As DNA, the CDR3 is TGCAGCGTTGATTCGACTAGCCGCCACTCTGGGGCCAACGTCCTGACTTTC. This chain joins TRBV29-1 and TRBJ2-6, with 7 nucleotides matching TRBD2. The CDR3 is 17 amino acids. The V and J ends lost 3 bases and 0 bases, in that order; junction bases with no gene match: 8. CDR1 and CDR2 from the germline V gene are SQVTM and ANQGSEA.

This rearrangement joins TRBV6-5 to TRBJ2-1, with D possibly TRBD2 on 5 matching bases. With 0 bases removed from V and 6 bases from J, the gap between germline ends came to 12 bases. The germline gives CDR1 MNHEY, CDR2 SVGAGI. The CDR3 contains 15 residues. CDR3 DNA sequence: TGTGCCAGCAGTTACTCGCGGGTCTTTGGCAATGAGCAGTTCTTC. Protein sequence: CASSYSRVFGNEQFF.

The CDR3 DNA reads as TGCGCCTCCTCGAGGTCCCGGACCTACAATGAGCAGTTCTTC. Protein: CASSRSRTYNEQFF. V gene TRBV5-1 combines with J gene TRBJ2-1; the D is unclear. Germline V gene data show CDR1 as SGHRS and CDR2 as YFSETQ. Deletions cut 10 bases from V and 2 bases from J, with 16 bases between. The CDR3 is made up of 14 amino acids.

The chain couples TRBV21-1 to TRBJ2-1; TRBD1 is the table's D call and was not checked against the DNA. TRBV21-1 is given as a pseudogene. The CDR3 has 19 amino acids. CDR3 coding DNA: TGTGCCAGCAGCAAAGAGGGACAAGGGGTAGCATTCTCCTACAATGAGCAGTTCTTC. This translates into CASSKEGQGVAFSYNEQFF.

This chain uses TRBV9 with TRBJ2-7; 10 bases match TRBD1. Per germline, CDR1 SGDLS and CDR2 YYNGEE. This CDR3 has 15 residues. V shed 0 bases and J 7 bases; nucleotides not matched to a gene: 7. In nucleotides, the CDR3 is TGTGCCAGCAGCGTAGGACAGGGGGCCTTAGGAGAGCAGTACTTC. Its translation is CASSVGQGALGEQYF.

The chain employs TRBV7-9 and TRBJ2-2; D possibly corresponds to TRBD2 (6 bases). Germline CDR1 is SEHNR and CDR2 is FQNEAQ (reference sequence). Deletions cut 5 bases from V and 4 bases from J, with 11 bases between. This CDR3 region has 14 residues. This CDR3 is CASSLRDFTGELFF. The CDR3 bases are TGTGCCAGCAGCCTCCGGGACTTCACCGGGGAGCTGTTTTTT. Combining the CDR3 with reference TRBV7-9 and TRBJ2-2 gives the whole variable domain DTGVSQNPRHKITKRGQNVTFRCDPISEHNRLYWYRQTLGQGPEFLTYFQNEAQLEKSRLLSDRFSAERPKGSFSTLEIQRTEQGDSAMYLCASSLRDFTGELFFGEGSRLTVL.

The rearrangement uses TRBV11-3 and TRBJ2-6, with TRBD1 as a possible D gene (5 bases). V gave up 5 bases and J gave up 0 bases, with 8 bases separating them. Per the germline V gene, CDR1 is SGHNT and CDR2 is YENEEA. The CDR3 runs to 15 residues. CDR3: CASSRQFSGANVLTF. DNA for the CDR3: TGTGCCAGCAGCAGACAGTTCTCTGGGGCCAACGTCCTGACTTTC.

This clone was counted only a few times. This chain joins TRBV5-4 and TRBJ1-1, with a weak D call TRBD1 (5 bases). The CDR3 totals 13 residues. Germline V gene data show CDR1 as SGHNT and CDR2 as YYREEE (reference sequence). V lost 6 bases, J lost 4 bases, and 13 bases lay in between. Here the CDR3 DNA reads TGTGCCAGCACGCGTGGGGGGGGCACTGAAGCTTTCTTT. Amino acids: CASTRGGGTEAFF.

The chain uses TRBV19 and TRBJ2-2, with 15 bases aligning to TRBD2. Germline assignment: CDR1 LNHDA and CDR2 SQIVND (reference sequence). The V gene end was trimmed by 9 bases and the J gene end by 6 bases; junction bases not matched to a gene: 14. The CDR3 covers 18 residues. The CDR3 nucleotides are TGTGCCAGCCAGCCGGGACTAGCGGGGGGCGGGGAACCCGGGGAGCTGTTTTTT. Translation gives CASQPGLAGGGEPGELFF.

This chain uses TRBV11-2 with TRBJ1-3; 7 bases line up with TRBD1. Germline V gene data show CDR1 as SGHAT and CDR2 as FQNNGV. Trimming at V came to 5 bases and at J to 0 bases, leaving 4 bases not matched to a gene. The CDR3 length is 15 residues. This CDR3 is CASSRTGDSGNTIYF. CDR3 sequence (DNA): TGTGCCAGCAGCAGAACAGGGGACTCTGGAAACACCATATATTTT.

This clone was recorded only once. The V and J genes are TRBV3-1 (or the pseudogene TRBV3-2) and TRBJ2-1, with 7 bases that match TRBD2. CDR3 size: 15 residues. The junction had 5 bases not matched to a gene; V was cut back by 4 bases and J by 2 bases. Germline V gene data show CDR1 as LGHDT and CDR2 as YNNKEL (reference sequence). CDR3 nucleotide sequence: TGTGCCAGCAGCCCCCAGCGGGACCCCTACAATGAGCAGTTCTTC. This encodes CASSPQRDPYNEQFF.

The CDR3 loop reads CASSPGLAGDNEQFF. The CDR3, as DNA: TGTGCCAGCAGTCCGGGACTAGCGGGCGATAATGAGCAGTTCTTC. The chain carries TRBV6-4 and TRBJ2-1; 12 bases line up with TRBD2. Germline CDR1 is MRHNA and CDR2 is SNTAGT. V was pared by 5 bases and J by 7 bases, with 6 bases of the junction left unmatched. The CDR3 consists of 15 residues.

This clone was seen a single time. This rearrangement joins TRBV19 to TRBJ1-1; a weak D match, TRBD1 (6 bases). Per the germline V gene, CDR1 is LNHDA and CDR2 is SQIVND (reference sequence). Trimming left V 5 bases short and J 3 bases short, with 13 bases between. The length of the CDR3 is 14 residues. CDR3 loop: CASSPLTGYTEAFF. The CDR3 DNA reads TGTGCCAGTAGTCCATTGACAGGTTACACTGAAGCTTTCTTT.

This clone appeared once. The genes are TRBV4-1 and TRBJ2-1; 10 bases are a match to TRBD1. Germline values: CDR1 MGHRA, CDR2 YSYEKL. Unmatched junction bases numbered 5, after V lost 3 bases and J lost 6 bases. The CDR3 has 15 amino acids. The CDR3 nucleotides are TGCGCCAGCAGCCACGCCGGGACAGGGGTCAATGAGCAGTTCTTC. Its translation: CASSHAGTGVNEQFF.

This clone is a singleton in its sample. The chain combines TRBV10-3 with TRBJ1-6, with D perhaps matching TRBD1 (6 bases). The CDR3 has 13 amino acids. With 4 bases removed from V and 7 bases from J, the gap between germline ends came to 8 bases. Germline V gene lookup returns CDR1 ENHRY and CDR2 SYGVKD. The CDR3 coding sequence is TGTGCCATCAGTGCAGACAGGAATTCACCCCTCCACTTT. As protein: CAISADRNSPLHF.

The CDR3 is CASSLQENTEAFF. The CDR3 region has the DNA TGTGCCAGCAGTTTACAGGAGAACACTGAAGCTTTCTTT. The genes are TRBV12-3 or TRBV12-4 and TRBJ1-1; D not resolved. V lost 2 bases and J lost 1, with 5 bases in between. This CDR3 is 13 amino acids long.

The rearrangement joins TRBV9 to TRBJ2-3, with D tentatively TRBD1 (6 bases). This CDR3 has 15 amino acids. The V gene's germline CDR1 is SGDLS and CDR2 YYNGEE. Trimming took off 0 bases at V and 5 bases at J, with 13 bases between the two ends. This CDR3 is CASSVVAGAGDTQYF. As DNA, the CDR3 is TGTGCCAGCAGCGTAGTAGCAGGGGCGGGAGATACGCAGTATTTT. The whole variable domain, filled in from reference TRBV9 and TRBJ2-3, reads DSGVTQTPKHLITATGQRVTLRCSPRSGDLSVYWYQQSLDQGLQFLIQYYNGEERAKGNILERFSAQQFPDLHSELNLSSLELGDSALYFCASSVVAGAGDTQYFGPGTRLTVL.

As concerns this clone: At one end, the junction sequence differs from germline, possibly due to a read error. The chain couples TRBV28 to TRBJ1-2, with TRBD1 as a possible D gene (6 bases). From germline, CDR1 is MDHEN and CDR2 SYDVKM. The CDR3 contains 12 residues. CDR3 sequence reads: CASSLSQTGGDF. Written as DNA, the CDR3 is TGTGCCAGCAGTTTATCCCAGACAGGTGGGGACTTC.

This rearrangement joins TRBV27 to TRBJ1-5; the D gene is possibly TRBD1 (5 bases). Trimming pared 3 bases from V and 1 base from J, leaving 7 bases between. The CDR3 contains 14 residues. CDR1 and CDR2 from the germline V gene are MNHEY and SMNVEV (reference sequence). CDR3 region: CASSLQGSNQPQHF. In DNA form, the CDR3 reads TGTGCCAGCAGTTTGCAGGGAAGCAATCAGCCCCAGCATTTT.

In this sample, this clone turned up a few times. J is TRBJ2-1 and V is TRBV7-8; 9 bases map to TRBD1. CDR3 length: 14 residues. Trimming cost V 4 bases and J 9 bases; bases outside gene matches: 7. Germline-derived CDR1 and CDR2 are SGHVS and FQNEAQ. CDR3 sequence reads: CASSYRDRASEQFF. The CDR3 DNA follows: TGTGCCAGCAGCTACCGGGACAGGGCTAGTGAGCAGTTCTTC.

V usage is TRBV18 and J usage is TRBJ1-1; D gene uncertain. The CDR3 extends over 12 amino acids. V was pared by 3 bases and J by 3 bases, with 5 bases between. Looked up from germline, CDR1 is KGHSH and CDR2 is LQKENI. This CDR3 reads CASSPADTEAFF. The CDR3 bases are TGTGCCAGCTCACCTGCGGACACTGAAGCTTTCTTT.

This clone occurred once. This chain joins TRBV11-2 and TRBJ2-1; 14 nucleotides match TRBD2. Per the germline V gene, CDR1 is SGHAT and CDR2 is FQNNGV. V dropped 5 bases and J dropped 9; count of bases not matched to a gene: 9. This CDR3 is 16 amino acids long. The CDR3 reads CASSERLAGGPREQFF. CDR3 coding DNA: TGTGCCAGCAGCGAAAGACTAGCGGGGGGGCCGCGTGAGCAGTTCTTC.

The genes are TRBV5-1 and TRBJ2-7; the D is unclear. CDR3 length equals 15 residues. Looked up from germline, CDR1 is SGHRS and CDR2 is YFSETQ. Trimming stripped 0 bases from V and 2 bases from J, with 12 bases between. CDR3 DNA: TGCGCCAGCAGCTTGGGAGCAGGTGGGCCCTACGAGCAGTACTTC. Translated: CASSLGAGGPYEQYF.